This TCR beta chain derives from a study of T cell repertoires in cytomegalovirus infection. The germline gives CDR1 KGHSH, CDR2 LQKENI. This CDR3 spans 16 amino acids. V shed 3 bases and J 8 bases; nucleotides not matched to a gene: 12. A single record per CDR3 protein comes from TCRdb applying MiXCR to the reads. Of 350,000 to 500,000 distinct CDR3 sequences in the sample, approximately 32% are singletons; the top ten hold around 15%. With respect to this clonotype: What it recognizes is unknown.

Overall study results and limits: Summed frequency of shared TCR beta families picked out CMV carriers who also had the relevant HLA. Dominant in the ex vivo response were TCR beta clonotypes restricted by HLA-C and specific for CMV.

The sample comprised PBMCs. The TCR originated in a human donor in good health (CMV status not recorded). Some clones in this sample may be carry-over from other donors' samples. The rearrangement joins TRBV18 to TRBJ1-5; 8 positions agree with TRBD1. The CDR3 region has the DNA TGTGCCAGCTCACCGTCCGGACAGGGAGCCCAGGAGCCCCAGCATTTT. Its protein product is CASSPSGQGAQEPQHF.